This TCR beta chain was captured in a study of cytomegalovirus exposure and HLA in healthy donors. Study findings and constraints: In a later analysis, productive TCRs from donors in an Asian-associated ancestry cluster reportedly carried fewer N-insertions than the cohort mean.

Germline V gene lookup returns CDR1 SGHTA and CDR2 FQGNSA. This CDR3 spans 13 amino acids. Trimming took off 5 bases at V and 0 bases at J, with 7 bases between the two ends. Points on this clone: Its antigen is as yet unknown.

It was with 60 Vbeta and 13 Jbeta primers that the PCR ran. Generated by immunoSEQ multiplex PCR, the TCRdb table keeps only in-frame clones and is missing some. The sample lists around 110,000 clones; 70% to 80% were seen once. The sequence came from a woman aged 18-30 years in good health and CMV-seronegative. The gene calls are TRBV7-2 and TRBJ1-1; no clear D. Sequencing was performed on PBMCs. The CDR3: CASSRNMNTEAFF. The CDR3 DNA is TGTGCCAGCAGCCGCAACATGAACACTGAAGCTTTCTTT.